Described below is a single T cell receptor (beta chain) sequence and its context. Its target is not known. Assay: immunoSEQ multiplex PCR; the TCRdb copy retains only in-frame clones and omits some. The sample contains some 95,000 clones, about 85% of which appear only once. These data originate in a study of OX40 agonist ivuxolimab in advanced cancers. Study-wide findings and caveats: Expanded clones were, on average, more numerous among CD8+ T cells than CD4+. Clones of CD4+ and CD8+ blood T cells grew by week 6 at doses of 0.1 to 3.0 mg/kg.

Germline values: CDR1 SGHAT, CDR2 FQNNGV. This CDR3 is 16 amino acids long. V was trimmed by 6 bases and J by 5 bases, leaving 23 bases between them. The chain has TRBV11-2 and TRBJ2-7, with a possible D match to TRBD2 (5 bases). This receptor was obtained from an adult with an advanced solid tumor such as melanoma, head and neck, liver or kidney cancer. This sample comprised CD4+ or CD8+ T cells sorted from blood, obtained in a trial of the OX40 agonist ivuxolimab. The CDR3 spells CASSRTERSLGDEQYF. In DNA form, the CDR3 reads TGTGCCAGCAGTCGGACGGAGAGATCCCTCGGGGACGAGCAGTACTTC.